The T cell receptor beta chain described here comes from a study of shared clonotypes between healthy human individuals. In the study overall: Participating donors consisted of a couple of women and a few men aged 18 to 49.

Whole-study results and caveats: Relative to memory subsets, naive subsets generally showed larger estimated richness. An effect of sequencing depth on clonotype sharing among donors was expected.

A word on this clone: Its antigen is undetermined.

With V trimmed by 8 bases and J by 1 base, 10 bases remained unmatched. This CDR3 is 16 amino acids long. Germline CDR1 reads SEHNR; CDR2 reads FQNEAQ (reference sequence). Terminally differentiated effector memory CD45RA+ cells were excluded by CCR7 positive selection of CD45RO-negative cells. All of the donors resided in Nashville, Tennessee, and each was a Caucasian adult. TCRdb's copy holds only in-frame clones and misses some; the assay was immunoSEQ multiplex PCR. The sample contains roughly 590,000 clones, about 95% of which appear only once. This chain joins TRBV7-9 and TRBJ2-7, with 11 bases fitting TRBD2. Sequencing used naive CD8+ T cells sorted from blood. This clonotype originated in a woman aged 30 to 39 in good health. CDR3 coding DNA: TGTGCCAGCGCCCTGGGACTAGCGGCTTATTCCTACGAGCAGTACTTC. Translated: CASALGLAAYSYEQYF. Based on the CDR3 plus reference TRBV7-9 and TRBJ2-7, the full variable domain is DTGVSQNPRHKITKRGQNVTFRCDPISEHNRLYWYRQTLGQGPEFLTYFQNEAQLEKSRLLSDRFSAERPKGSFSTLEIQRTEQGDSAMYLCASALGLAAYSYEQYFGPGTRLTVT.